A selection of T cell receptor beta chains follows, all from one sample in a study of beta chain features in type 1 diabetes. Sequencing used immunoSEQ multiplex PCR; TCRdb keeps in-frame clones, though not all of them. The sample shows 600,000 to 750,000 clones, around 11% of them seen only once. The specimen sequenced was naive CD4+ T cells from blood. Every receptor here comes from a man aged 25 to 40 with type 1 diabetes. Each CDR3 is given with its conserved first and last residue. Each record gives: J gene, D gene, clone size, V gene, CDR3 protein, CDR3 DNA. The D gene is left open where the match is weak. Some rows have no size entry. The others give once, few or many, or a class for an expanded clone.

J: TRBJ2-2; D: NA; size: few; V: TRBV29-1; CDR3: CSVGQRTATNTGELFF; DNA: TGCAGCGTTGGGCAACGTACAGCCACAAACACCGGGGAGCTGTTTTTT
J: TRBJ1-5; D: TRBD1; size: few; V: TRBV7-2; CDR3: CASSLGTGGSQPQHF; DNA: TGTGCCAGCAGCTTGGGGACAGGGGGAAGCCAGCCCCAGCATTTT
J: TRBJ2-3; D: NA; size: NA; V: TRBV18; CDR3: CASSRTDTDTQYF; DNA: TGTGCCAGCTCGCGGACAGACACAGATACGCAGTATTTT
J: TRBJ2-1; D: NA; size: NA; V: TRBV18; CDR3: CASSPWTVGNEQFF; DNA: TGTGCCAGCTCACCCTGGACAGTTGGCAATGAGCAGTTCTTC
J: TRBJ2-5; D: TRBD1; size: few; V: TRBV30; CDR3: CAWSVIGTAFRGTQYF; DNA: TGTGCCTGGAGTGTAATCGGGACAGCCTTTCGAGGGACCCAGTACTTC
J: TRBJ2-5; D: NA; size: few; V: TRBV11-2; CDR3: CASTPLPGAGETQYF; DNA: TGTGCCAGCACCCCGCTCCCAGGGGCAGGGGAGACCCAGTACTTC
J: TRBJ2-7; D: NA; size: NA; V: TRBV7-9; CDR3: CASSSGLPSYEQYF; DNA: TGTGCCAGCAGCTCGGGACTCCCATCCTACGAGCAGTACTTC
J: TRBJ1-5; D: TRBD1; size: NA; V: TRBV28; CDR3: CASSFPGTGFRNSNQPQHF; DNA: TGTGCCAGCAGTTTTCCCGGGACAGGGTTCCGCAATAGCAATCAGCCCCAGCATTTT
J: TRBJ2-1; D: NA; size: few; V: TRBV4-3; CDR3: CASSLQGTYNEQFF; DNA: TGCGCCAGCAGCCTCCAGGGAACCTACAATGAGCAGTTCTTC
J: TRBJ2-2; D: TRBD2; size: few; V: TRBV7-9; CDR3: CASSELAVSEGGELFF; DNA: TGTGCCAGCAGCGAGCTAGCGGTATCGGAGGGCGGGGAGCTGTTTTTT
J: TRBJ2-7; D: NA; size: few; V: TRBV14; CDR3: CASASGGMDSATKQYF; DNA: TGTGCCAGCGCCTCAGGGGGGATGGACAGTGCTACGAAACAGTACTTC
J: TRBJ1-1; D: NA; size: NA; V: TRBV29-1; CDR3: CSVPRTARNTEAFF; DNA: TGCAGCGTTCCCCGTACAGCCCGGAACACTGAAGCTTTCTTT
J: TRBJ2-1; D: NA; size: NA; V: TRBV6-5; CDR3: CASSYSGGSGNEQFF; DNA: TGTGCCAGCAGTTACTCGGGAGGCTCGGGTAATGAGCAGTTCTTC
J: TRBJ2-6; D: NA; size: few; V: TRBV7-2; CDR3: CASSLVDLLGANVLTF; DNA: TGTGCCAGCAGCTTAGTAGACCTTCTGGGGGCCAACGTCCTGACTTTC
J: TRBJ1-1; D: NA; size: few; V: TRBV29-1; CDR3: CSVLQGWVNTEAFF; DNA: TGCAGCGTTCTACAGGGATGGGTGAACACTGAAGCTTTCTTT
J: TRBJ1-1; D: TRBD1; size: NA; V: TRBV7-2; CDR3: CASSSTGGAGTEAFF; DNA: TGTGCCAGCAGCAGTACAGGGGGCGCGGGCACTGAAGCTTTCTTT